These 18 T cell receptor beta chains were all obtained from the same sample, sequenced in a study of blood T cell repertoires in COVID-19. TCRdb's table, derived via immunoSEQ multiplex PCR, lists solely in-frame clones and lacks some. The repertoire consists of a few hundred thousand clones, with around 89% occurring once and the leading ten covering roughly 1.2%. Sequenced sample: peripheral blood. These receptors came from a middle-aged man with acute or convalescent COVID-19.

The chain couples TRBV7-3 to TRBJ2-7; D possibly corresponds to TRBD1 (6 bases). The length of the CDR3 is 13 residues. Trimming cost V 5 bases and J 5 bases, with 13 bases left between them. The V gene's germline CDR1 is SGHTA and CDR2 FQGTGA. CDR3 residues: CASSPQGSHEQYF. The DNA for the CDR3 is TGTGCCAGCAGCCCCCAGGGGTCGCACGAGCAGTACTTC.

The chain is built from TRBV3-1 (or the pseudogene TRBV3-2) and TRBJ1-4; D is possibly TRBD1 (5 bases). The V end lost 0 bases, the J end lost 8 bases, and 28 bases lay between the germline ends. This CDR3 is 20 amino acids long. The germline CDR1 and CDR2 sequences are LGHDT and YNNKEL (reference sequence). The chain's CDR3 is CASSQDRRWGTGAGKEKLFF. CDR3 DNA sequence: TGTGCCAGCAGCCAAGATCGAAGGTGGGGGACTGGGGCAGGGAAGGAAAAACTGTTTTTT.

This chain connects TRBV5-1 to TRBJ2-7; D might be TRBD2 (6 bases). There are 16 residues in the CDR3. V lost 5 bases, J lost 3 bases, and 21 bases lay in between. Per germline, CDR1 SGHRS and CDR2 YFSETQ. The CDR3 spells CASSPGDLGRVYEQYF. The CDR3 DNA sequence: TGCGCCAGCAGTCCGGGGGATTTAGGACGGGTCTACGAGCAGTACTTC.

This clone was observed a handful of times. The same CDR3 is also encoded by other DNA sequences in this sample. This chain uses TRBV3-1 (or the pseudogene TRBV3-2) with TRBJ2-1; TRBD1 agrees at 8 bases. Trimming took 6 bases from V and 2 from J; bases not matched to a gene: 6. CDR3 length: 15 amino acids. Germline CDR1 and CDR2: LGHDT and YNNKEL (reference sequence). CDR3 loop: CASSLRQGTYNEQFF. The DNA of the CDR3 is TGTGCCAGCAGTCTTAGACAGGGGACCTACAATGAGCAGTTCTTC.

The chain recombines TRBV27 with TRBJ1-6; TRBD1 might be the D (6 bases). Trimming cost V 0 bases and J 8 bases, with 20 bases left between them. The CDR3 has 18 amino acids. Per the germline V gene, CDR1 is MNHEY and CDR2 is SMNVEV (reference sequence). The CDR3 here is CASSLSSGGGSAYSPLHF. CDR3 DNA sequence: TGTGCCAGCAGTTTATCGTCGGGAGGGGGTTCGGCCTATTCACCCCTCCACTTT.

V is TRBV7-3 and J is TRBJ1-6; no firm D call. From germline, CDR1 is SGHTA and CDR2 FQGTGA. The CDR3 runs to 13 residues. The V end was cut by 4 bases, the J end by 5 bases, with 6 bases between. CDR3 sequence reads: CASSSGHNSPLHF. CDR3 in DNA: TGTGCCAGCAGCTCCGGTCATAATTCACCCCTCCACTTT. The variable domain in full, with the rest retrieved from reference TRBV7-3 and TRBJ1-6, is GAGVSQTPSNKVTEKGKYVELRCDPISGHTALYWYRQSLGQGPEFLIYFQGTGAADDSGLPNDRFFAVRPEGSVSTLKIQRTERGDSAVYLCASSSGHNSPLHFGNGTRLTVT.

This clone was counted a single time. The rearrangement links TRBV9 to TRBJ1-2; TRBD1 might be the D (6 bases). CDR1 is SGDLS, CDR2 YYNGEE, per germline. Trimming pared 0 bases from V and 5 bases from J, leaving 14 bases between. CDR3 size: 15 residues. This CDR3 is CASSVGSMGAYGYTF. DNA for the CDR3: TGTGCCAGCAGCGTAGGGTCCATGGGGGCTTATGGCTACACCTTC.

The chain links TRBV2 to TRBJ2-7, with D unclear. This CDR3 comprises 14 residues. The V gene's germline CDR1 is SNHLY and CDR2 FYNNEI. Between the trimmed V and J ends, which lost 0 bases and 5 bases, there was a span of 11 bases. The CDR3 sequence: CASSEALEDNEQYF. The CDR3 bases are TGTGCCAGCAGTGAAGCGCTCGAGGATAACGAGCAGTACTTC.

The V and J genes are TRBV6-5 and TRBJ2-1; TRBD2 matches 10 bases. Losses at the gene ends were 6 bases for V and 2 bases for J; bases not matched to a gene: 4. There are 15 residues in the CDR3. Per the germline V gene, CDR1 is MNHEY and CDR2 is SVGAGI. The CDR3 here is CASSVTSGAYNEQFF. The CDR3 region has the DNA TGTGCCAGCAGCGTCACTAGCGGGGCCTACAATGAGCAGTTCTTC.

V and J are TRBV6-1 and TRBJ2-1; TRBD1 matches at 9 bases. Trimming removed 2 bases from V and 7 bases from J; junction bases left unmatched: 9. The CDR3 is made up of 16 amino acids. The V gene's germline CDR1 is MNHNS and CDR2 SASEGT. The CDR3 nucleotides read TGTGCCAGCAGTGAACCCGGGACAGGGTGGGGGAATGAGCAGTTCTTC. Encoded protein: CASSEPGTGWGNEQFF.

The chain is built from TRBV3-1 (or the pseudogene TRBV3-2) and TRBJ1-1; 9 nucleotides agree with TRBD1. J lost 6 bases, V lost 4 bases, and 9 bases had no gene match. CDR1 and CDR2 from the germline V gene are LGHDT and YNNKEL (reference sequence). CDR3 length: 15 amino acids. The CDR3 nucleotides read TGTGCCAGCAGCCTCGTACAGGGGGCGGGCGCTGAAGCTTTCTTT. Translating gives CASSLVQGAGAEAFF.

The rearrangement uses TRBV28 and TRBJ1-3, with D possibly being TRBD1 (5 bases). Germline CDR1 reads MDHEN; CDR2 reads SYDVKM. The ends were cut back, 8 bases at V and 4 bases at J, with 9 bases in the middle. This CDR3 is 12 amino acids long. The CDR3 DNA follows: TGTGCCAGCTGGGGCCTAGGAAACACCATATATTTT. It codes for CASWGLGNTIYF.

The rearrangement links TRBV4-3 to TRBJ2-5; TRBD1 matches at 7 bases. J was trimmed by 4 bases and V by 3 bases; bases with no gene match: 8. The CDR3 has 15 amino acids. Germline V gene data show CDR1 as LGHNA and CDR2 as YSLEER. The CDR3 DNA reads TGCGCCAGCAGCCAGTCAACAGGGGTTTTAGAGACCCAGTACTTC. Amino acid sequence: CASSQSTGVLETQYF.

The V gene is TRBV10-3, the J gene TRBJ1-2, with D maybe TRBD1 (6 bases). CDR3 length: 13 amino acids. Germline V gives CDR1 ENHRY, CDR2 SYGVKD. Trimming pared 6 bases from V and 4 bases from J, leaving 12 bases between. The CDR3 DNA sequence: TGTGCCATCAGCGAACAGGGTACCTATGGCTACACCTTC. Translating it yields CAISEQGTYGYTF.

The chain combines TRBV28 with TRBJ2-2; 12 bases are shared with TRBD1. The CDR3 runs 14 residues. The V segment lost 6 bases and the J segment 7 bases; nucleotides outside the gene matches: 3. The germline CDR1 and CDR2 sequences are MDHEN and SYDVKM. The DNA of the CDR3 is TGTGCCAGCAGAGGGACAGGGGGCAGCGGGGAGCTGTTTTTT. It yields the protein CASRGTGGSGELFF.

This chain connects TRBV4-3 to TRBJ1-2; 7 positions agree with TRBD1. Trimming removed 3 bases from V and 3 bases from J; junction bases left unmatched: 10. The CDR3 totals 16 residues. Per the germline V gene, CDR1 is LGHNA and CDR2 is YSLEER. CDR3: CASSQTTTGNDYGYTF. The CDR3 DNA reads as TGCGCCAGCAGCCAGACGACGACAGGGAACGACTATGGCTACACCTTC.

This clone appeared a single time. The chain carries TRBV5-8 and TRBJ1-2, with 12 nucleotides matching TRBD1. The CDR3 is 16 amino acids. With V trimmed by 4 bases and J by 7 bases, 11 bases remained unmatched. The germline V gene has CDR1 SGHTS and CDR2 YDEGEE. The DNA of the CDR3 is TGTGCCAGCAGCAGAGGGACAGGGGGCGTGATGTCTGGCTACACCTTC. Encoded protein: CASSRGTGGVMSGYTF.

This chain joins TRBV2 and TRBJ1-3, with 8 bases aligning to TRBD1. V lost 11 bases and J lost 0; bases outside the gene matches: 9. The CDR3 is made up of 15 amino acids. Looked up from germline, CDR1 is SNHLY and CDR2 is FYNNEI. CDR3 region: CAGRRDRSSGNTIYF. In nucleotides, the CDR3 is TGTGCCGGACGCCGGGACAGGAGCTCTGGAAACACCATATATTTT.